This T cell receptor beta chain was sequenced in a study of vaccination and CD4 T cells after COVID-19. Study as a whole: Six males and four females, two of them Hispanic, were enrolled as convalescents. Post-vaccine sampling followed dose two by a median approximately 70 days (range 14 to 241).

As to treatment: approximately nine-day PBMC culture with coronavirus spike peptide pools or control peptides (ViraFEST assay). One should note that the unexposed donor's CD4+ T cells were collected before the COVID-19 pandemic (2011-2018). With peptide pools, ViraFEST first expanded antigen-specific T cells and afterwards sequenced their TCRs. Testing used SARS-CoV-2 S/N and four cold-coronavirus spikes on unexposed-donor CD4+ T cells, cells permitting. V was trimmed by 0 bases and J by 0 bases, leaving 8 bases between them. Germline CDR1 SGDLS, CDR2 YYNGEE. The CDR3 has 15 amino acids. Cultured CD4+ T cells had their DNA profiled by the Oncomine TCR Beta short-read assay. Each CDR3 protein is one row after TCRdb ran MiXCR on the PCR reads. The sample holds roughly 1,300 distinct CDR3 sequences, less than 15% seen once. With respect to this clonotype: Its target is not known.

The chain has TRBV9 and TRBJ2-3; D not certain. This sequence was found in a human donor in good health. The source material was CD4+ T cells from blood, cultured in vitro. In DNA form, the CDR3 reads TGTGCCAGCAGCGTAGTTCTATCTAGCACAGATACGCAGTATTTT. It yields the protein CASSVVLSSTDTQYF.